A single sample gave rise to the 3 T cell receptor beta chains below, sequenced in a study of CD8+ T cells in alopecia areata. Noted treatment: oral pan-JAK inhibitor, 5-10 mg twice daily. Sequencing templates came from extracted RNA that was reverse transcribed into cDNA. Produced via immunoSEQ multiplex PCR; TCRdb's table is partial and in-frame only. The sample shows about 74,000 clones, 29% of them seen only once. This sample comprised CD8+ T cells sorted from blood, obtained at week 4, from a patient treated with tofacitinib. The receptors here all came from a human donor with alopecia areata.

This clone was observed a handful of times. This chain links TRBV23-1 with TRBJ2-7; no clear D. TRBV23-1 carries the ORF label, with uncertain function. The CDR3 is 11 residues long. The V end lost 7 bases, the J end lost 5 bases, and 9 bases lay between the germline ends. The CDR3 sequence: CASTLGNEQYF. Written as DNA, the CDR3 is TGCGCCAGCACCCTAGGGAACGAGCAGTACTTC.

This clone appeared a few times. V and J are TRBV7-9 and TRBJ1-4, with no clear D. The ends were cut back, 5 bases at V and 8 bases at J, with 15 bases in the middle. From germline, CDR1 is SEHNR and CDR2 FQNEAQ (reference sequence). This CDR3 contains 14 residues. The CDR3 region has the DNA TGTGCCAGCAGCCAAGTCCTGGGAGGGGAAAAACTGTTTTTT. Its translation is CASSQVLGGEKLFF. The full variable domain, in which reference TRBV7-9 and TRBJ1-4 provide the parts outside the CDR3, is DTGVSQNPRHKITKRGQNVTFRCDPISEHNRLYWYRQTLGQGPEFLTYFQNEAQLEKSRLLSDRFSAERPKGSFSTLEIQRTEQGDSAMYLCASSQVLGGEKLFFGSGTQLSVL.

This clone was counted between two and nine times. The chain has TRBV29-1 and TRBJ2-7; D not certain. This CDR3 has 10 residues. CDR1 is SQVTM, CDR2 ANQGSEA, per germline. V was pared by 4 bases and J by 9 bases, with 10 bases between. The chain's CDR3 is CSVVVGRQYF. The CDR3, as DNA: TGCAGCGTTGTAGTTGGACGGCAGTACTTC.